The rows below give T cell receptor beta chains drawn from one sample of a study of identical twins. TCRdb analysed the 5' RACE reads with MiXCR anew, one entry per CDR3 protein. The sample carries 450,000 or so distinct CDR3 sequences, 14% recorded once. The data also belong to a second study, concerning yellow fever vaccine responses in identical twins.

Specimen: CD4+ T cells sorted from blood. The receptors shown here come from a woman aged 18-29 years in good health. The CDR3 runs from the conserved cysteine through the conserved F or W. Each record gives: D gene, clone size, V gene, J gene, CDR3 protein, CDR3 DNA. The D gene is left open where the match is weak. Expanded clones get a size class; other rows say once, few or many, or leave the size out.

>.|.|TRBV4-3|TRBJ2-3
CASSQDLAGAVTDTQYF
TGCGCCAGCAGCCAAGACTTAGCAGGGGCTGTCACAGATACGCAGTATTTT
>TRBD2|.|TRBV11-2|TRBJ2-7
CASSLVFTSGREQYF
TGTGCCAGCAGCTTAGTATTTACTAGCGGGAGGGAGCAGTACTTC
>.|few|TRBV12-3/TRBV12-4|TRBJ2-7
CASSLSRAPYEQYF
TGTGCCAGCAGTTTATCCAGGGCACCCTACGAGCAGTACTTC
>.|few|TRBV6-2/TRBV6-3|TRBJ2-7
CASSLVGGQTYEQYF
TGTGCCAGCAGTTTGGTGGGGGGCCAGACCTACGAGCAGTACTTC
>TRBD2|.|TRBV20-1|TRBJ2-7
CSAHSSGRGYEQYF
TGCAGTGCACACTCTAGCGGGAGGGGGTACGAGCAGTACTTC
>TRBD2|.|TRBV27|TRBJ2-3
CASSLRASGGVTDTQYF
TGTGCCAGCAGTTTAAGGGCTAGCGGGGGGGTAACAGATACGCAGTATTTT
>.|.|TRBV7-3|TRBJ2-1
CASSLFPGFYNEQFF
TGTGCCAGCAGCTTATTTCCAGGTTTTTACAATGAGCAGTTCTTC
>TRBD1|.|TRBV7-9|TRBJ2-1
CASSGRDRANEQFF
TGTGCCAGCAGCGGAAGGGACAGAGCCAATGAGCAGTTCTTC
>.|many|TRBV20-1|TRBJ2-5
CSALHRTAQYF
TGCAGTGCTCTGCACAGGACGGCCCAGTACTTC
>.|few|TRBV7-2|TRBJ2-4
CASSSPGGLAKNIQYF
TGTGCCAGCAGCTCCCCGGGGGGCCTAGCCAAAAACATTCAGTACTTC
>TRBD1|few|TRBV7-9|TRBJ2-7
CASSLDWTGIDEQYF
TGTGCCAGCAGCTTAGACTGGACAGGGATAGACGAGCAGTACTTC
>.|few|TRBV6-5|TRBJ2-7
CASSYSWASSSYEQYF
TGTGCCAGCAGTTATTCGTGGGCATCTAGCTCCTACGAGCAGTACTTC
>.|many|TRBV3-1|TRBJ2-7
CASSQTGGSSYEQYF
TGTGCCAGCAGCCAGACAGGAGGAAGCTCCTACGAGCAGTACTTC
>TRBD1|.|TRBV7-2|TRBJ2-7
CAGSTDRGPEQYF
TGTGCCGGCAGCACCGACAGGGGGCCCGAGCAGTACTTC
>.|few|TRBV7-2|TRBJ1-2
CASSLEVRYGYTF
TGTGCCAGCAGCTTAGAGGTTCGGTATGGCTACACCTTC
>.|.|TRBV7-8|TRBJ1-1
CASSGGLLNTEAFF
TGTGCCAGCAGCGGGGGACTGCTGAACACTGAAGCTTTCTTT
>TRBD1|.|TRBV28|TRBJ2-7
CASSGPGTGEYEQYF
TGTGCCAGCAGTGGGCCCGGGACAGGGGAATACGAGCAGTACTTC
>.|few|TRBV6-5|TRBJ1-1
CASRAGISEAFF
TGTGCCAGCAGAGCAGGGATATCTGAAGCTTTCTTT
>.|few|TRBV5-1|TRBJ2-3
CASSLGTSSDTQYF
TGCGCCAGCAGCTTGGGCACTAGTTCCGATACGCAGTATTTT
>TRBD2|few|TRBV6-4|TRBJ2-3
CASRPAGVSTDTQYF
TGTGCCAGCAGACCCGCGGGGGTTAGCACAGATACGCAGTATTTT
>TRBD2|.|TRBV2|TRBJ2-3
CASSELAGGPDTQYF
TGTGCCAGCAGTGAACTCGCGGGAGGCCCAGATACGCAGTATTTT
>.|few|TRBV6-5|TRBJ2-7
CASSYSLQGSYEQYF
TGTGCCAGCAGTTACTCGTTGCAGGGATCCTACGAGCAGTACTTC
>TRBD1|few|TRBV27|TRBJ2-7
CASSRQGATPSGYEQYF
TGTGCCAGCAGCCGACAGGGGGCTACCCCAAGTGGGTACGAGCAGTACTTC
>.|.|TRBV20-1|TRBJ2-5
CSARSGHQETQYF
TGCAGTGCTAGGAGTGGGCACCAAGAGACCCAGTACTTC
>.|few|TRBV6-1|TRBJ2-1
CASNVPGTYNEQFF
TGTGCCAGCAATGTACCGGGGACTTACAATGAGCAGTTCTTC
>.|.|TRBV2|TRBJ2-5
CASLRVAVCF
TGTGCCAGCCTGCGCGTGGCGGTCTGCTTC
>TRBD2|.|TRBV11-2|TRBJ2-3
CASSLGDGIAGGLGTDTQYF
TGTGCCAGCAGCTTAGGTGACGGGATAGCGGGGGGTTTGGGCACAGATACGCAGTATTTT
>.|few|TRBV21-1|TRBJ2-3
CASRQNVGLGTGQTSTDTQYF
.
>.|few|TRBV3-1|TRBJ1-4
CASSLRTANEKLFF
TGTGCCAGCAGCCTAAGGACAGCGAATGAAAAACTGTTTTTT
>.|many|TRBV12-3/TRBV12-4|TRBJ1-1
CASSQGGANTEAFF
TGTGCCAGCAGTCAAGGAGGTGCAAACACTGAAGCTTTCTTT
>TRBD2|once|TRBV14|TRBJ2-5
CASSQGLAGGLQETQYF
TGTGCCAGCAGCCAGGGACTAGCGGGGGGTCTTCAAGAGACCCAGTACTTC
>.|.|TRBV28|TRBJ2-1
CASRERPSGGSHNEQFF
TGTGCCAGCAGAGAACGACCCTCCGGGGGCTCTCACAATGAGCAGTTCTTC
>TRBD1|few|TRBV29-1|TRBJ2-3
CAGYTGDEGTDTQYF
TGCGCCGGTTATACAGGGGACGAAGGGACAGATACGCAGTATTTT
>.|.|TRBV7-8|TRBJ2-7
CASSPRWGASYEQYF
TGTGCCAGCAGCCCCCGTTGGGGGGCGAGCTACGAGCAGTACTTC
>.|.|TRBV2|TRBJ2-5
CASSKDAGETQYF
TGTGCCAGCAGTAAAGACGCCGGGGAGACCCAGTACTTC
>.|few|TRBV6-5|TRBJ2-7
CASSFSLQGTYEQYF
TGTGCCAGCAGTTTTAGTCTACAGGGAACCTACGAGCAGTACTTC
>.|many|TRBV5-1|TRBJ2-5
CASSLAPGETQYF
TGCGCCAGCAGCTTGGCCCCCGGAGAGACCCAGTACTTC
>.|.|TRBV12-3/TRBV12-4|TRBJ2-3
CACSLGRRSGLDTQYF
TGTGCCTGCAGTTTAGGCCGTCGGAGCGGATTAGATACGCAGTATTTT
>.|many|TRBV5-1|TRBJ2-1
CASSLDGAYNEQFF
TGCGCCAGCAGCTTGGACGGTGCCTACAATGAGCAGTTCTTC
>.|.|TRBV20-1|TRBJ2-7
CSASDPQGGGYEQYF
TGCAGTGCCAGTGATCCCCAGGGGGGGGGTTACGAGCAGTACTTC
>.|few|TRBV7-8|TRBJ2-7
CASSLAGRRYEQYF
TGTGCCAGCAGCTTAGCGGGCAGGAGGTACGAGCAGTACTTC
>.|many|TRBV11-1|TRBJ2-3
CASSTRTGDLDTQYF
TGTGCCAGCAGCACCCGGACGGGGGACTTAGATACGCAGTATTTT
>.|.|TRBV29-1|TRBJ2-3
CSVQGWAYTDTQYF
TGCAGCGTACAGGGATGGGCATACACAGATACGCAGTATTTT
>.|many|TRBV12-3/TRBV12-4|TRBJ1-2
CASSLRSHYGYTF
TGTGCCAGCAGTTTAAGGTCCCACTATGGCTACACCTTC
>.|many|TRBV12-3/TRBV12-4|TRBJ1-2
CASSPKASGLDGYTF
TGTGCCAGCAGTCCCAAAGCCTCCGGGCTTGATGGCTACACCTTC
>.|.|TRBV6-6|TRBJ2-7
CASRLSEDNEQYF
TGTGCCAGCAGGCTTTCAGAGGATAACGAGCAGTACTTC
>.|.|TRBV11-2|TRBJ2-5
CASSFGHQETQYF
TGTGCCAGCAGCTTCGGGCACCAAGAGACCCAGTACTTC
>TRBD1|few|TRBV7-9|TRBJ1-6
CASSLWGTGTSPLHF
TGTGCCAGCAGCTTATGGGGGACAGGGACCTCACCCCTCCACTTT
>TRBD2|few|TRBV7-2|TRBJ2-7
CASNPRGGSSYEQYF
TGTGCCAGCAACCCGCGGGGGGGGAGCTCCTACGAGCAGTACTTC
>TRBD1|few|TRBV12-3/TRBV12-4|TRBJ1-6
CASRGQGLPPLHF
TGTGCCAGCAGAGGACAGGGGCTTCCACCCCTCCACTTT
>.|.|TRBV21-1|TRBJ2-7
CASTSIPGTYTYGQYF
TGTGCCAGCACCTCAATACCCGGGACATACACCTACGGGCAGTACTTC
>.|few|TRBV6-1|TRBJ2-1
CASSPARGLAGSNEQFF
TGTGCCAGCAGTCCCGCCAGGGGGCTAGCGGGGTCCAATGAGCAGTTCTTC
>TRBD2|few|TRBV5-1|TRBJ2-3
CASSSLRGGGDTQYF
TGCGCCAGCAGCTCCCTACGCGGGGGAGGGGATACGCAGTATTTT
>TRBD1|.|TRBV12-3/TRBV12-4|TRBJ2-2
CASRGGVGTGELFF
TGTGCCAGCCGAGGGGGCGTAGGCACCGGGGAGCTGTTTTTT
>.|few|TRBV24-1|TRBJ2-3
CATSDPTAGTTDTQYF
TGTGCCACCAGTGACCCCACGGCCGGAACCACAGATACGCAGTATTTT
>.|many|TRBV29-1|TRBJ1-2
CSVEDLVRGSGYTF
TGCAGCGTTGAAGATCTGGTGAGGGGCTCTGGCTACACCTTC
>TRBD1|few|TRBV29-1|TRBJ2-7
CSVEPGQGNYEQYF
TGCAGCGTTGAACCGGGACAGGGTAATTACGAGCAGTACTTC
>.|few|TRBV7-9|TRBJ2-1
CASSPVGSYNEQFF
TGTGCCAGCAGCCCCGTCGGCAGCTACAATGAGCAGTTCTTC
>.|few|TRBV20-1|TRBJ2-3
CSAEYTETDTQYF
TGCAGTGCAGAATACACAGAGACAGATACGCAGTATTTT
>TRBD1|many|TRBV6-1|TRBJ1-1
CASSGQGNTEAFF
TGTGCCAGCAGTGGACAGGGGAACACTGAAGCTTTCTTT